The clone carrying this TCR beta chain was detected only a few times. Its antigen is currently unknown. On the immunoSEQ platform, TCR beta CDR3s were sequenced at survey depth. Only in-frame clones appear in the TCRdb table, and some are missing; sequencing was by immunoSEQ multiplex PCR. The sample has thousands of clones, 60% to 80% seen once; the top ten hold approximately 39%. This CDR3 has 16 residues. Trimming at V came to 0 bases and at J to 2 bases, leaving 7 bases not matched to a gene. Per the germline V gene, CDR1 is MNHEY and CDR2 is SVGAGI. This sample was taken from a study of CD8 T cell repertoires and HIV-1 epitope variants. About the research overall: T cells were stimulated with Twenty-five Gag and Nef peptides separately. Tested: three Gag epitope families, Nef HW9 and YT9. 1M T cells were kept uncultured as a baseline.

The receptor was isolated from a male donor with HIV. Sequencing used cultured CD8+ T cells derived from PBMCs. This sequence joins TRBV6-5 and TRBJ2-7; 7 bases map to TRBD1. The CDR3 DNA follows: TGTGCCAGCAGTTACTCGGGTACAGGGGCCGCCTACGAGCAGTACTTC. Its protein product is CASSYSGTGAAYEQYF.